This TCR beta chain emerged from a study of tumor-infiltrating lymphocytes in primary liver carcinoma. Regarding the study as a whole: Tumors had a significantly higher top-250-clone fraction than blood (p = 0.039).

From 500 ng of total RNA, TCR beta-specific cDNA was reverse-transcribed using a constant-region primer. Libraries covering TCR beta were generated through three nested multiplex PCR rounds (using a slightly modified ARM-PCR). For roughly 11 cycles apiece, the opening two PCR rounds ran with TRBV1-TRBV30 forward primers and a C-beta reverse primer. TCRdb used MiXCR to reprocess the multiplex PCR reads, holding one entry per CDR3 protein. The sample includes about 66,000 distinct CDR3 sequences, 71% of them seen just once. Unsorted bulk tissue, roughly 19-34 mg of it, served as the source for co-extraction of RNA and DNA. Comment on this clonotype: Its antigen is undetermined. One junction end disagrees with the germline gene, perhaps due to a read error.

Germline V CDR1 and CDR2: MNHEY, SVGAGI. This CDR3 has 17 residues. The material sequenced was liver tumor tissue from sampling region 4. Subset specified: tumor region T4, right-lateral pole. This clonotype was sampled from a man aged 40-49 years with primary liver carcinoma and hepatitis B virus infection. V is TRBV6-5 and J is TRBJ2-1; D might be TRBD2 (6 bases). The DNA for the CDR3 is TGTGGCAGCAGCCTGTGGTTTCGGGGTGGACTAAGAAATGAGCAGTTCTTC. Residues: CGSSLWFRGGLRNEQFF.